Sequencing of this T cell receptor (beta chain) was carried out in a study of blood T cells in healthy people across ages. Study overall: Template switching retrieved approximately one barcoded beta molecule for each two T cells. Study outcomes and limitations: Donors of long life had a larger count of naive CD4+ cells and greater diversity than aged donors.

Isolation per sample recovered at least 7 million PBMCs. A second roughly 6 to 12 cycle PCR used barcoded and J-beta primers. TCRdb redid the calling of the 5' RACE reads with MiXCR, one entry per CDR3 protein. This sample has around 1,700,000 distinct CDR3 sequences; roughly 27% occur once, and the top ten carry roughly 8%. Per the germline V gene, CDR1 is SGHTA and CDR2 is FQGTGA. V was trimmed by 5 bases and J by 5 bases, leaving 10 bases between them. This CDR3 region has 13 residues. This clonotype has a count of ten or more. The antigen is undetermined. Sequencing was performed on blood. J is TRBJ2-1 and V is TRBV7-3; D is unclear. The clonotype comes from a woman aged 30 to 39 in good health. CDR3 region: CASSLERHNEQFF. CDR3 nucleotides: TGTGCCAGCAGCCTAGAGCGACACAATGAGCAGTTCTTC.